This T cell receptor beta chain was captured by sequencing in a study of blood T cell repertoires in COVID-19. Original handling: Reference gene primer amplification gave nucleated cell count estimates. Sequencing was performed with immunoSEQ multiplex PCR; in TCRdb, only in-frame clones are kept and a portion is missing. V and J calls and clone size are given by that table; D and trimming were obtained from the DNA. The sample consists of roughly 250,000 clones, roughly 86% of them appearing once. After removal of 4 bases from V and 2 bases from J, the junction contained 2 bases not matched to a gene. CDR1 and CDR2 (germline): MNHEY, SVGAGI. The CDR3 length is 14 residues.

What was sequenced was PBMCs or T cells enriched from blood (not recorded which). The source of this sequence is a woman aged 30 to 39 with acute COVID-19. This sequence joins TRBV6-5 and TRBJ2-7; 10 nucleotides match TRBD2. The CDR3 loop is CASSLLAGTYEQYF. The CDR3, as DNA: TGTGCCAGCAGTTTACTAGCGGGGACCTACGAGCAGTACTTC.